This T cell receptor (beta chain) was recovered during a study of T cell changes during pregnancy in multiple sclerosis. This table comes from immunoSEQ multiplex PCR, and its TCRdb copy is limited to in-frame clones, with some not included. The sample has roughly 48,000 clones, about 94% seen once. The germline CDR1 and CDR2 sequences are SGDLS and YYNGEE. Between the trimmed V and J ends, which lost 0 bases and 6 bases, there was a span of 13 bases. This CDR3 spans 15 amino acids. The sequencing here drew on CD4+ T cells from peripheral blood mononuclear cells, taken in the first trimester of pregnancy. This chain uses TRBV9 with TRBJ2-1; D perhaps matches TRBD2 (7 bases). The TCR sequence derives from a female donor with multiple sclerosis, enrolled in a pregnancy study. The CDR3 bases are TGTGCCAGCAGCGTAGGGGTGGGGGGGCCCAATGAGCAGTTCTTC. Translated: CASSVGVGGPNEQFF.